This T cell receptor beta chain was sequenced during a study of blood T cell repertoires in COVID-19. The V gene lost 6 bases and the J gene lost 0 bases, with 8 bases spanning the gap. Per the germline V gene, CDR1 is SGHTA and CDR2 is FQGNSA. The length of the CDR3 is 14 residues. In the authors' methods: Reference gene primer amplification gave nucleated cell count estimates. Clones were read by immunoSEQ multiplex PCR, and TCRdb kept only the in-frame ones, dropping some. The V and J calls and clone size are taken from that table; D and trimming were inferred from the DNA. The sample records nearly 200,000 clones, almost 85% being singletons.

Sequencing was done on a sample of peripheral blood. This TCR came from a woman between 65 and 79 years old with active or convalescent COVID-19. This chain uses TRBV7-2 with TRBJ1-4; D unclear. The CDR3 nucleotides read TGTGCCAGCAGGTCAGGTTCAACTAATGAAAAACTGTTTTTT. Its protein product is CASRSGSTNEKLFF.